This T cell receptor beta chain is drawn from a study of cytomegalovirus exposure and HLA in healthy donors (dated by TCRdb to 2017 to 2019). As for the study more broadly: According to a later analysis, one platform produced both the roughly 110 validation repertoires and the roughly 640 repertoires of the first cohort. The study aimed to test whether cataloging public T cell receptors could reveal signatures of past pathogen exposure. In addition to the first cohort of 650 to 800 subjects, a separate validation cohort of 130 or so different subjects was used. High-throughput TCR immunosequencing, statistical association of individual TCRs with disease status, and machine learning were combined to predict cytomegalovirus infection status. What the study reported, not specific to this receptor: Most TCR sequences were seen in very few donors, while some public TCRs were found in many individuals. A total of 150 or so TCR beta chains were listed by the study as associated with cytomegalovirus. In vitro tests confirmed that a few of the cytomegalovirus-associated TCR beta chains recognize cytomegalovirus antigens. It was suggested by the authors that the approach could potentially be generalized to other disease states and immunological phenotypes. The classifier was reported to diagnose cytomegalovirus status with high specificity and sensitivity in both the original and validation cohorts. In a later analysis, TCRs clustered in the first cohort were found to also tend to co-occur in the 120 or so validation repertoires, with about 93% of cluster scores above 0. A later analysis had no HLA typing for the validation cohort, so co-occurrence there was scored across all 110 or so repertoires.

In the case of this clone: Its binding antigen is unknown. No base qualities exist here, and no much larger clone lies one base off it.

The CDR3 runs 15 amino acids, cysteine and phenylalanine included. Only the CDR3 region is kept as DNA, spanning 45 bases read in frame from base 1. Based on the germline V gene (reference sequence), the CDR1 and CDR2 sequences are LNHDA and SQIVND. Relative to germline, V is 3 bases shorter and J is 3 bases shorter, with 12 bases between their ends. Library prep was done by the immunoSEQ multiplex PCR assay. The original pipeline was this. A statistical classification framework was developed to diagnose cytomegalovirus status using the catalog of TCR beta chain sequences. TCRdb holds this immuneACCESS table with in-frame rearrangements only. Some clones are missing; in checked studies, unresolved V genes explain under half, and the rest has no known cause. Clonal size and the V and J genes are those of that table, whereas D and trimming came from the DNA. Within this sample are approximately 72,000 clones, with roughly 94% of them counted one time only. The biggest ten clones account for roughly 0.6% of the sample.

Separate from the roughly 630-subject first cohort, the validation cohort of some 130 subjects was the group to which the donors belonged. The clonotype was recovered from a woman in her late teens or twenties in good health and CMV-seronegative. The sequencing input was PBMCs. Here the chain combines TRBV19 and TRBJ2-1, with the D gene uncertain. CDR3 sequence: CASSIGTESYNEQFF. DNA sequence: TGTGCCAGTAGTATTGGAACAGAAAGCTACAATGAGCAGTTCTTC.